The clone carrying this T cell receptor beta chain was counted many times. Its antigen is unidentified. The data derive from a study of T-cell reconstitution after alpha-beta-depleted transplantation in children. The J segment lost 3 bases and the V segment lost 5 bases, leaving 3 bases of the junction unmatched. Looked up from germline, CDR1 is SQVTM and CDR2 is ANQGSEA. The CDR3 is 14 residues long. General observations from the study: Reportedly, alpha-beta T cells present about two months post-transplant originated from several hundred expanded clones of graft origin. High day-60 TCRbeta diversity in some patients came from surviving recipient T cells and thymic progenitors. Newly made T cells mostly supplied T-cell counts and diversity one year after transplant.

Unique molecular identifiers were incorporated when the TCRbeta library was constructed. TCRdb re-derived calls from the PCR reads in MiXCR, one entry per CDR3 protein. Among 65,000 to 70,000 distinct CDR3 sequences, 4% to 5% were seen once, and the ten largest hold approximately 20%. The receptor was isolated from a boy under two years old who had a stem cell transplant for acute myeloid leukemia, so the T cells may come from the graft donor. The specimen was PBMCs, mostly from graft donor cells, collected 180 days after TCRalphabeta/CD19-depleted stem cell transplant. The chain recombines TRBV29-1 with TRBJ2-2; 10 bases are a match to TRBD2. The CDR3 coding sequence is TGCAGCGTTCGGACTAGCGGAGACACCGGGGAGCTGTTTTTT. Protein: CSVRTSGDTGELFF.